Following are 21 T cell receptor beta chains from one sample sequenced in a study of cytomegalovirus exposure and HLA in healthy donors. Amplification used 60 Vbeta primers and 13 Jbeta primers. Libraries were prepared by immunoSEQ multiplex PCR; TCRdb keeps only in-frame clonotypes and omits some of them. The sample shows approximately 120,000 clones, about 81% of them seen only once. The sequencing sample was made of PBMCs. The origin of the receptors is a woman between 25 and 40 years old in good health and CMV-seronegative.

This sequence joins TRBV29-1 and TRBJ1-1; TRBD1 agrees at 7 bases. This CDR3 is built from 12 residues. Looked up from germline, CDR1 is SQVTM and CDR2 is ANQGSEA. V dropped 6 bases and J dropped 2; count of bases not matched to a gene: 3. The CDR3 sequence: CSVTGFNTEAFF. The CDR3 DNA reads TGCAGCGTGACAGGGTTTAACACTGAAGCTTTCTTT.

The genes are TRBV19 and TRBJ2-7; D gene unclear. The CDR3 spans 15 residues. In germline, CDR1 is LNHDA, CDR2 SQIVND (reference sequence). Trimming left V 1 base short and J 0 bases short, with 10 bases between. CDR3 residues: CASSIASVSSYEQYF. The CDR3 DNA sequence: TGTGCCAGTAGTATAGCGAGCGTATCCTCCTACGAGCAGTACTTC.

V usage is TRBV7-6 and J usage is TRBJ2-5; a possible D gene is TRBD2 (6 bases). The germline gives CDR1 SGHVS, CDR2 FNYEAQ. Trimming removed 5 bases from V and 2 bases from J, with 18 bases in between. The CDR3 has 16 amino acids. CDR3 in DNA: TGTGCCAGCAGCCGGAGGGGTACGGGGCGGCAAGAGACCCAGTACTTC. Its translation: CASSRRGTGRQETQYF.

V and J are TRBV19 and TRBJ2-1; 9 bases line up with TRBD2. There are 16 residues in the CDR3. From germline, CDR1 is LNHDA and CDR2 SQIVND (reference sequence). Trimming removed 3 bases from V and 2 bases from J; junction bases left unmatched: 5. CDR3 coding DNA: TGTGCCAGTAGTATTACGGCTAGCGGGGCCTACAATGAGCAGTTCTTC. Amino acid sequence: CASSITASGAYNEQFF.

This chain links TRBV19 with TRBJ1-1; D is possibly TRBD1 (6 bases). This CDR3 has 14 amino acids. Germline V gene sequence: CDR1 LNHDA, CDR2 SQIVND (reference sequence). V lost 8 bases and J lost 0, with 13 bases in between. CDR3 bases: TGTGCCAGTCGGGACAAGAAACTGAACACTGAAGCTTTCTTT. Protein product: CASRDKKLNTEAFF.

The chain uses TRBV18 and TRBJ1-1, with D uncertain. The CDR3 contains 14 residues. The germline V and J ends were trimmed by 2 bases and 7 bases, with 14 bases remaining between them. CDR1 and CDR2 (germline): KGHSH, LQKENI. CDR3 loop: CASSPDEQTSEAFF. For the CDR3, the DNA is TGTGCCAGCTCACCAGACGAACAGACTAGTGAAGCTTTCTTT. The variable domain in full, completed from reference TRBV18 and TRBJ1-1, reads NAGVMQNPRHLVRRRGQEARLRCSPMKGHSHVYWYRQLPEEGLKFMVYLQKENIIDESGMPKERFSAEFPKEGPSILRIQQVVRGDSAAYFCASSPDEQTSEAFFGQGTRLTVV.

The chain employs TRBV19 and TRBJ1-2; 7 bases match TRBD1. This CDR3 has 14 amino acids. With V trimmed by 10 bases and J by 0 bases, 8 bases remained unmatched. CDR1 is LNHDA, CDR2 SQIVND, per germline (reference sequence). CDR3 in amino acids: CATQGGVPNYGYTF. The DNA for the CDR3 is TGTGCCACCCAGGGGGGAGTCCCTAACTATGGCTACACCTTC.

This rearrangement joins TRBV2 to TRBJ1-5; D is uncertain. This CDR3 contains 14 residues. The V end lost 5 bases, the J end lost 11 bases, and 19 bases lay between the germline ends. CDR1 is SNHLY and CDR2 is FYNNEI in the germline V gene. The chain's CDR3 is CASSWRTTYEAQHF. Here the CDR3 DNA reads TGTGCCAGCAGTTGGAGGACTACTTACGAAGCCCAGCATTTT.

The J gene is TRBJ2-5, the V gene TRBV2; D might be TRBD1 (5 bases). Trimming removed 5 bases at V and 5 bases at J, with 12 bases between. CDR3 length equals 13 residues. Germline V gene lookup returns CDR1 SNHLY and CDR2 FYNNEI. The CDR3 nucleotides read TGTGCCAGCAGTTCAAAGCGACAGGAGACCCAGTACTTC. This translates into CASSSKRQETQYF.

The chain has TRBV30 and TRBJ1-2; 7 nucleotides line up with TRBD1. The germline V gene encodes CDR1 GTSNPN and CDR2 SVGIG (reference sequence). The CDR3 length is 13 residues. With V trimmed by 4 bases and J by 5 bases, 7 bases remained unmatched. CDR3 in amino acids: CAWTRGVEYGYTF. The CDR3 region has the DNA TGTGCCTGGACCAGGGGGGTAGAGTATGGCTACACCTTC.

V gene TRBV19 combines with J gene TRBJ2-7, with 10 bases matching TRBD2. Trimming removed 7 bases from V and 4 bases from J; junction bases left unmatched: 10. The CDR3 runs 15 residues. CDR1 is LNHDA and CDR2 is SQIVND in the germline V gene (reference sequence). For the CDR3, the DNA is TGTGCCAGTAAGAAATCCGGACTAGCGGAGTACGAGCAGTACTTC. It specifies CASKKSGLAEYEQYF.

Comments on this clone: Its ends do not fully match the called genes, so a read error is possible. CDR3 nucleotide sequence: TGTGCTAGCAGCTTAGGTATCCAAGAGACCCAGTACTTC. Its translation is CASSLGIQETQYF. V usage is TRBV7-7 and J usage is TRBJ2-5; D unclear. The V gene's germline CDR1 is SSHAT and CDR2 FNYEAQ (reference sequence). The CDR3 consists of 13 residues.

V is TRBV27 and J is TRBJ2-5; a possible D gene is TRBD2 (5 bases). The J call is uncertain, as TRBJ2-7 better fits the DNA end. The germline V gene encodes CDR1 MNHEY and CDR2 SMNVEV (reference sequence). CDR3 length: 12 amino acids. The chain's CDR3 is CASRARGSEQYF. The CDR3 region has the DNA TGTGCCAGCAGGGCCCGGGGATCCGAGCAGTACTTC.

The chain employs TRBV7-3 and TRBJ2-2, with 9 bases lining up with TRBD1. Germline V gives CDR1 SGHTA, CDR2 FQGTGA. The CDR3 runs 17 residues. J was trimmed by 6 bases and V by 6 bases; bases with no gene match: 14. The CDR3 protein is CASRGGLGTGSSGELFF. CDR3 DNA sequence: TGTGCCAGCAGGGGAGGTCTCGGGACAGGGTCATCCGGGGAGCTGTTTTTT.

The chain carries TRBV10-2 and TRBJ2-2; perhaps TRBD2 as D (5 bases). Between the trimmed V and J ends, which lost 4 bases and 8 bases, there was a span of 11 bases. The CDR3 is 13 residues long. CDR1 WSHSY and CDR2 SAAADI come from the germline V gene. The CDR3 DNA sequence: TGCGCCAGCAGTGGATCGGAGGCAGGGGAGCTGTTTTTT. Its translation is CASSGSEAGELFF.

This sequence joins TRBV14 and TRBJ1-5, with D possibly TRBD1 on 6 matching bases. There are 16 residues in the CDR3. Germline loops: CDR1 SGHDN, CDR2 FVKESK. With 3 bases removed from V and 0 bases from J, the gap between germline ends came to 12 bases. CDR3 nucleotides: TGTGCCAGCAGCCACCGGACAGCCTTTAGCAATCAGCCCCAGCATTTT. This encodes CASSHRTAFSNQPQHF.

V usage is TRBV28 and J usage is TRBJ2-7, with D possibly TRBD2 on 6 matching bases. The CDR3 length is 13 residues. Trimming stripped 3 bases from V and 3 bases from J, with 9 bases between. Germline V gene lookup returns CDR1 MDHEN and CDR2 SYDVKM. The CDR3 nucleotides read TGTGCCAGCAGTTTCCTTAGCGGCTACGAGCAGTACTTC. Translated, it gives CASSFLSGYEQYF.

V gene TRBV5-4 combines with J gene TRBJ1-4; D not resolved. V was trimmed by 6 bases and J by 4 bases, leaving 10 bases between them. Germline V gene lookup returns CDR1 SGHNT and CDR2 YYREEE (reference sequence). The CDR3 contains 13 residues. CDR3 in amino acids: CASTSGRNEKLFF. In nucleotides, the CDR3 is TGTGCCAGCACCTCAGGCCGTAATGAAAAACTGTTTTTT.

The chain combines TRBV18 with TRBJ2-7; 7 bases line up with TRBD1. The CDR3 spans 14 residues. V gave up 4 bases and J gave up 2 bases; unmatched junction bases: 5. Germline assignment: CDR1 KGHSH and CDR2 LQKENI. CDR3: CASSLKTGTYEQYF. The CDR3 nucleotides are TGTGCCAGCTCACTGAAGACAGGGACCTACGAGCAGTACTTC.

The chain couples TRBV18 to TRBJ1-4, with no clear D. The germline V gene has CDR1 KGHSH and CDR2 LQKENI. With 2 bases removed from V and 8 bases from J, the gap between germline ends came to 12 bases. The CDR3 has 14 amino acids. The CDR3 nucleotides are TGTGCCAGCTCACCAGGACTCTCGAAGGAAAAACTGTTTTTT. As protein: CASSPGLSKEKLFF.

The genes are TRBV7-6 and TRBJ2-1; TRBD2 matches 10 bases. The germline CDR1 and CDR2 sequences are SGHVS and FNYEAQ. Losses at the gene ends were 3 bases for V and 4 bases for J; bases not matched to a gene: 18. The CDR3 extends over 20 amino acids. The CDR3 nucleotides read TGTGCCAGCAGCTTTTATCCGACCTATAGCGGGGGGCGGTCTTACAATGAGCAGTTCTTC. Residues: CASSFYPTYSGGRSYNEQFF.